This T cell receptor (beta chain) was sequenced in a study of blood T cells in healthy people across ages. This clonotype was recorded a few times. Then a second PCR, running roughly 7 to 11 cycles, was carried out with a sample-barcoded 5' primer and a J-beta primer mix. Each CDR3 protein gets one entry after TCRdb re-called the 5' RACE reads with MiXCR. Of 1.5 million to 2 million distinct CDR3 sequences listed, 25% to 30% are singletons. The V end was cut by 3 bases, the J end by 0 bases, with 12 bases between. The CDR3 covers 15 residues. Looked up from germline, CDR1 is SNHLY and CDR2 is FYNNEI. Sequenced: blood. This TCR was sampled from a woman between 25 and 40 years old in good health. The V call is TRBV2, the J call TRBJ2-7; D remains ambiguous. CDR3 DNA: TGTGCCAGCAGTGACGGCCCTACCTTCTCCTACGAGCAGTACTTC. It translates to CASSDGPTFSYEQYF. The whole variable domain, remainder taken from reference TRBV2 and TRBJ2-7, is EPEVTQTPSHQVTQMGQEVILRCVPISNHLYFYWYRQILGQKVEFLVSFYNNEISEKSEIFDDQFSVERPDGSNFTLKIRSTKLEDSAMYFCASSDGPTFSYEQYFGPGTRLTVT.